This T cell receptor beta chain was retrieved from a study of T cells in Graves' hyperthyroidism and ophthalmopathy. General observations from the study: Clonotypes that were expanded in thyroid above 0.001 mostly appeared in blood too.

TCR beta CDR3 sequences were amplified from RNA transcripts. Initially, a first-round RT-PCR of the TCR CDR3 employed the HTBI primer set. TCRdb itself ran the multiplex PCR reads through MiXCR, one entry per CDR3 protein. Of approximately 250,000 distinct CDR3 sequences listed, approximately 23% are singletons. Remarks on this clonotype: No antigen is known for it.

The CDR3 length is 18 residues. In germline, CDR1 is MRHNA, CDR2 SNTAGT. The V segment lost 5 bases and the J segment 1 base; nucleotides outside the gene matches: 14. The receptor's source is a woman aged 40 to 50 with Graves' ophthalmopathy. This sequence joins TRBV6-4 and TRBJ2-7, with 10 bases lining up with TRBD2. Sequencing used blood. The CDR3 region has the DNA TGTGCCAGCAGTCGTGGAGGTTGGGCTAGCGGGAGTTCCTACGAGCAGTACTTC. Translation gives CASSRGGWASGSSYEQYF.